This T cell receptor (beta chain) stems from a study of graft-versus-host responses after intestinal transplantation. Using immunoSEQ multiplex PCR, the repertoire was profiled, and TCRdb retains in-frame clones only, with some absent. The sample contains more than 85,000 clones, approximately 80% of which appear only once. Notes on the study in general: GvH clonotypes were identified within recipient marrow, with a subset emerging first in ileum or blood.

This clone came up once. Antigen: not known. The clonotype originates from a human donor who received an intestinal transplant. The sample consisted of unstimulated CD4+ T cells sorted from spleen or lymph node cells, taken before intestinal transplant.

CDR3 in amino acids: CASSYGPSLGDTQYF. CDR3 sequence (DNA): TGTGCCAGCAGTTACGGTCCCTCCCTAGGAGATACGCAGTATTTT. The chain uses TRBV6-6 and TRBJ2-3; D remains unclear. The V gene's germline CDR1 is MNHNY and CDR2 SVGAGI (reference sequence). Trimming took off 2 bases at V and 5 bases at J, with 14 bases between the two ends. The CDR3 contains 15 residues.